This T cell receptor (beta chain) was recorded in a study of cytomegalovirus exposure and HLA in healthy donors. About the study: Caucasian-associated ancestry cluster membership applied to less than 85% of approximately 400 genotyped donors.

CDR3 length: 17 amino acids. Germline V gene lookup returns CDR1 SGDLS and CDR2 YYNGEE. The ends lost 3 bases at V and 2 bases at J; junction bases unmatched: 11. Study-level results: The authors later linked a missense DCLRE1C variant to TCR beta V- and J-gene trimming. Reportedly, a later analysis found an Asian-associated ancestry cluster had fewer N-insertions than the roughly 700-donor mean. A prior analysis recorded that most TCR beta V segments were productive about 87% or about 30% of the time.

The PCR employed 60 Vbeta primers together with 13 Jbeta primers. Clones were sequenced by immunoSEQ multiplex PCR, and TCRdb holds only the in-frame ones, with some missing. The table has about 170,000 clones, roughly 81% seen once; the top ten hold more than 2%. With regard to this clone: Its specificity is unknown.

Specimen: PBMCs. The chain uses TRBV9 and TRBJ2-7; 10 bases line up with TRBD1. The TCR sequence derives from a man between 18 and 29 years old in good health and CMV-seropositive. The CDR3 DNA reads TGTGCCAGCAGCGAGGCCCCCCAAGACAGGGGGCCCTACGAGCAGTACTTC. Amino acids: CASSEAPQDRGPYEQYF.